This T cell receptor (beta chain) was observed in a study of T cell changes during pregnancy in multiple sclerosis. This CDR3 is 14 amino acids long. Germline values: CDR1 SGHDT, CDR2 YYEEEE. V dropped 4 bases and J dropped 0 bases, with 8 bases sitting between them. Generated by immunoSEQ multiplex PCR, the TCRdb table keeps only in-frame clones and is missing some. Here the sample spans around 57,000 clones, 85% to 95% being singletons. In its sample, this clone was seen once. The sequencing used CD4+ T cells from peripheral blood mononuclear cells, collected in the third trimester of pregnancy. The clonotype originates from a female donor with multiple sclerosis, enrolled in a pregnancy study. This chain links TRBV5-6 with TRBJ2-4, with D maybe TRBD2 (5 bases). The CDR3 protein is CASSPGVAKNIQYF. DNA of the CDR3: TGTGCCAGCAGCCCCGGGGTAGCCAAAAACATTCAGTACTTC.